The T cell receptor (beta chain) described here comes from a study of blood T cell repertoires in COVID-19. The overall study: COVID-19 samples collected from the United States, Italy and Spain covered acute and convalescent phases. In each case, the material was cDNA or gDNA derived from T cells, B-cell-depleted T cells, or PBMCs.

Generated by immunoSEQ multiplex PCR, the TCRdb table keeps only in-frame clones and is missing some. The data show under 200,000 clones, 80% to 85% seen once. The CDR3 spans 16 residues. Germline V gives CDR1 SGHTA, CDR2 FQGTGA. V was shortened by 5 bases and J by 5 bases, with 21 bases between the two germline ends. The Seattle site enrolled patients during active infection and followed them longitudinally. This sequence originates from a woman in her seventies with COVID-19, enrolled during active disease. The chain carries TRBV7-3 and TRBJ2-5, with D perhaps matching TRBD2 (5 bases). Sequences were obtained from peripheral blood. CDR3 loop: CASSPYPITSTETQYF. CDR3 in DNA: TGTGCCAGCAGCCCCTACCCGATTACTAGTACCGAGACCCAGTACTTC.